The present T cell receptor beta chain was sequenced within a study of T-cell memory formation after mild COVID-19. Trimming stripped 7 bases from V and 1 base from J, with 10 bases between. CDR3 size: 13 residues. The germline gives CDR1 LGHDT, CDR2 YNNKEL (reference sequence). From the 5' RACE reads, TCRdb called clonotypes with MiXCR, one entry per CDR3 protein. The sample comprises 540,000 or so distinct CDR3 sequences, around 20% of which are singletons, and under 15% rests with the top ten. Input material: PBMCs or a T cell subset sorted from them (not recorded which). The J gene is TRBJ1-2, the V gene TRBV3-1, with D possibly TRBD1 on 5 matching bases. The sequence was obtained from an adult woman who had mild COVID-19 (a few samples of this study predate the infection). Cell type and time point are not known. As DNA, the CDR3 is TGTGCCAGCACCGGGGACGGTAACTATGGCTACACCTTC. It is translated as CASTGDGNYGYTF. Combining the CDR3 with reference TRBV3-1 and TRBJ1-2 gives the whole variable domain DTAVSQTPKYLVTQMGNDKSIKCEQNLGHDTMYWYKQDSKKFLKIMFSYNNKELIINETVPNRFSPKSPDKAHLNLHINSLELGDSAVYFCASTGDGNYGYTFGSGTRLTVV.